What follows is one TCR beta chain and its context. Some clones are missing from TCRdb's copy, which holds only in-frame ones; the method was immunoSEQ multiplex PCR. Of 75,000 to 80,000 clones listed, 85% to 95% are singletons. These data are taken from a study of technical replicates of blood from a handful of donors. The CDR3 contains 15 residues. V was trimmed by 0 bases and J by 1 base, leaving 7 bases between them. Germline lookup yields CDR1 MGHRA and CDR2 YSYEKL. The V call is TRBV4-1, the J call TRBJ1-3; D is possibly TRBD1 (6 bases). The sequence was collected from a human donor in good health. Material: T cells isolated from PBMCs. CDR3 loop: CASSQDRGSGNTIYF. DNA for the CDR3: TGCGCCAGCAGCCAAGATAGGGGGTCTGGAAACACCATATATTTT.